This T cell receptor beta chain comes out of a study of early T cells in non-severe SARS-CoV-2 infection. Study-wide background: Sequencing of bulk RNA from unsorted whole blood was done, without chain pairing. Study-level findings and limits: The VDJdb matching leaned toward anti-spike CD8 responses and overlooked private and CD4 specificities.

Attachment of unique molecular identifiers was made to individual cDNA molecules. MiXCR was run by TCRdb on the 5' RACE reads, yielding one entry per CDR3 protein. The sample lists some 66,000 distinct CDR3 sequences; about 13% were seen once. J was trimmed by 2 bases and V by 6 bases; bases with no gene match: 6. The CDR3 is made up of 16 amino acids. In germline, CDR1 is MDHEN, CDR2 SYDVKM. Worth noting for this clonotype: Antigen unknown.

Specimen: whole blood. The J gene is TRBJ1-6, the V gene TRBV28, with 8 nucleotides matching TRBD1. The receptor comes from an adult who was a healthcare worker with PCR-confirmed SARS-CoV-2 infection or an uninfected control (not recorded which). CDR3 in amino acids: CASRRQGLPYNSPLHF. The CDR3 DNA follows: TGTGCCAGCAGAAGACAGGGGCTACCCTATAATTCACCCCTCCACTTT.